What follows are 2 T cell receptor beta chains derived from one specimen sequenced in a study of shared clonotypes between healthy human individuals (dated by TCRdb to about 2020). The method was the immunoSEQ multiplex PCR assay. TCRdb retrieved this table from immuneACCESS and kept in-frame rearrangements only. Not all clones are present; in checked studies, unresolved V genes account for under half, and no reason is known for the remainder. The sample data list roughly 2.1 million clones, and around 93% of these were observed just once. The ten largest make up 1.5% to 2% of the sample. CD8 naive samples were obtained by positive selection for CCR7 among CD45RO-negative cells, yielding a CD45RA+CCR7+ population from which TemRA cells were excluded. Sequencing input: naive CD8+ T cells from PBMCs. Sample cell subset or site, as interpreted from the label and publication: CD45RA+CCR7+. The receptors come from a man younger than 30 in good health. Some clones in this sample may be carry-over from other donors' samples.

As to this clone: The identical CDR3 is also encoded by other nucleotide sequences in the sample. The chain couples TRBV7-9 to TRBJ2-6, with 8 bases that match TRBD1. This CDR3 contains 16 residues. Germline V gene lookup returns CDR1 SEHNR and CDR2 FQNEAQ (reference sequence). V lost 5 bases, J lost 0 bases, and 3 bases stayed unmatched. This CDR3 reads CASSPTGGSGANVLTF. The CDR3 coding sequence is TGTGCCAGCAGCCCCACAGGGGGCTCTGGGGCCAACGTCCTGACTTTC.

The J gene is TRBJ1-5, the V gene TRBV28, with a weak D call TRBD1 (5 bases). CDR1 MDHEN and CDR2 SYDVKM come from the germline V gene. V lost 3 bases and J 6 bases, leaving 15 bases between the germline ends. This CDR3 is 15 amino acids long. The DNA of the CDR3 is TGTGCCAGCAGTTTCCGGGGACCGATTGTTCAGCCCCAGCATTTT. Protein: CASSFRGPIVQPQHF.